This record concerns one TCR beta chain sequence. CDR3 length: 12 amino acids. Germline V CDR1 and CDR2: SQVTM, ANQGSEA. Losses at the gene ends were 7 bases for V and 2 bases for J; bases not matched to a gene: 2. This sample was taken from a study of blood T cell repertoires in COVID-19. Overall study context: Samples representing acute and convalescent COVID-19 were sourced from the United States, Italy and Spain. PBMCs, B-cell-depleted T cells, or T cells provided the cDNA or gDNA that made up the material.

Authors' analysis steps: Counts of nucleated cells, estimated from reference gene primer amplification, were obtained. Profiled with immunoSEQ multiplex PCR; TCRdb holds only in-frame clones, not every one. V, J and clone size were drawn from that table, and D and trimming were deduced from the DNA. The repertoire includes 210,000 or so clones, almost 85% of them detected once, and about 5.1% sits in the top ten. This chain uses TRBV29-1 with TRBJ2-7; 10 bases are shared with TRBD1. The sequencing sample was made of peripheral blood. This clonotype was obtained from a woman in her 70s with active or convalescent COVID-19. The CDR3 DNA is TGCAGCGCTGGACAGGGGGCCTACGAGCAGTACTTC. This translates into CSAGQGAYEQYF.